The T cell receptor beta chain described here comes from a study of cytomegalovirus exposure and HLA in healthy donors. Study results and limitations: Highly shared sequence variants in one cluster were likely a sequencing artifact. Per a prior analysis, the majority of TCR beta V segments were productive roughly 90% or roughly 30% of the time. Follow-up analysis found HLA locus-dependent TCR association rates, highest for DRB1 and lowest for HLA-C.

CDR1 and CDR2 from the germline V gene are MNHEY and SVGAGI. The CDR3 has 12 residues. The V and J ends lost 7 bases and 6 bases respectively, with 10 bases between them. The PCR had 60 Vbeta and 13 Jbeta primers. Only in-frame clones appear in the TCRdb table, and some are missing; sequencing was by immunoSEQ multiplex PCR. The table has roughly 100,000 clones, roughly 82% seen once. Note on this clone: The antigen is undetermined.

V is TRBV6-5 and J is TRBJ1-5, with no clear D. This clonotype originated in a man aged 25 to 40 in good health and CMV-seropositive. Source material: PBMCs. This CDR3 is CASTKAGQPQHF. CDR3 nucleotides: TGTGCCAGCACTAAAGCCGGTCAGCCCCAGCATTTT.